This T cell receptor beta chain was found in a study of T-cell reconstitution after alpha-beta-depleted transplantation in children. V lost 5 bases to trimming and J lost 0 bases, with 15 bases between them. Per the germline V gene, CDR1 is DFQATT and CDR2 is SNEGSKA (reference sequence). There are 15 residues in the CDR3. Researchers prepared the TCRbeta library using unique molecular identifiers, the study reports. From the PCR reads, TCRdb called clonotypes with MiXCR, one entry per CDR3 protein. The sample consists of fewer than 750,000 distinct CDR3 sequences, 20% to 25% of them appearing once. The study, taken as a whole, reports: There were some patients whose high TCRbeta diversity at day 60 came from surviving recipient T cells and thymic progenitors. Two months or so post-transplant, alpha-beta T cells reportedly derived from several hundred expanded graft clones.

On this clonotype itself: The target antigen is unknown.

Source: PBMCs, mostly from graft donor cells, taken 360 days after TCRalphabeta/CD19-depleted stem cell transplant. This chain connects TRBV20-1 to TRBJ2-3; D call uncertain. The receptor was isolated from a boy under two years old who had a stem cell transplant for acute myeloid leukemia, so the T cells may come from the graft donor. CDR3 sequence reads: CSAFETGASTDTQYF. The DNA for the CDR3 is TGCAGTGCTTTCGAGACGGGTGCTAGCACAGATACGCAGTATTTT.